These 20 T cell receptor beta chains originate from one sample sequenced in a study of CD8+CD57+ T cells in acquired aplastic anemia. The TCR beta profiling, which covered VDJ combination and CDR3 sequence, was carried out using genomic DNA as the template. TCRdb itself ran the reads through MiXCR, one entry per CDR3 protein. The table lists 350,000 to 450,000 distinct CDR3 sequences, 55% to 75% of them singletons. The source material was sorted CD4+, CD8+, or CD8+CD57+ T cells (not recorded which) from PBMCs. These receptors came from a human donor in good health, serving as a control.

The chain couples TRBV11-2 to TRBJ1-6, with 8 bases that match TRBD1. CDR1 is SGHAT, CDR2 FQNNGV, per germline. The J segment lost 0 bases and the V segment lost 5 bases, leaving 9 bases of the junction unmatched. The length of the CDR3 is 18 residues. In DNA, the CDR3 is TGTGCCAGCAGCCAGACAGGGGAATTTAGCTCCTATAATTCACCCCTCCACTTT. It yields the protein CASSQTGEFSSYNSPLHF.

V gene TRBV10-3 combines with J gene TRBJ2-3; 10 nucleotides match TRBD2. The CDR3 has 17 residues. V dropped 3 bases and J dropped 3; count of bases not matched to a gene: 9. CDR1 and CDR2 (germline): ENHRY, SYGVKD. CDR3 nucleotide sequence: TGTGCCATCAGTGACGACGAGCGGGGGGGCCTGACAGATACGCAGTATTTT. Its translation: CAISDDERGGLTDTQYF.

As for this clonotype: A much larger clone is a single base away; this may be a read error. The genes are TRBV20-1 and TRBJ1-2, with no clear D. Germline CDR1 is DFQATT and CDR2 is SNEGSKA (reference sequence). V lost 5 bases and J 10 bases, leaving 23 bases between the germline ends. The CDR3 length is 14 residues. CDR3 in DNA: TGCAGTGCTTACAGACGGCGCCAAGGTAGTGACTACACCTTC. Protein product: CSAYRRRQGSDYTF.

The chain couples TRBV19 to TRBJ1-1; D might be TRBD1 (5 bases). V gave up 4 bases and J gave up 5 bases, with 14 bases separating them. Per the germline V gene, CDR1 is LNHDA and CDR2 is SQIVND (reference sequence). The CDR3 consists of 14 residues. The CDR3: CASSTHGGRTEAFF. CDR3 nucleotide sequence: TGTGCCAGTAGTACCCATGGGGGGAGGACTGAAGCTTTCTTT.

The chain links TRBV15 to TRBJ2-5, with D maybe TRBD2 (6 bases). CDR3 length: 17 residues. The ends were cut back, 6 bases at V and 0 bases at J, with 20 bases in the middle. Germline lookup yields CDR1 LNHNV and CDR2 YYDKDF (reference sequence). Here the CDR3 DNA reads TGTGCCACCAGTACTGGACCCGCGGGGAGGTACCAAGAGACCCAGTACTTC. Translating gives CATSTGPAGRYQETQYF. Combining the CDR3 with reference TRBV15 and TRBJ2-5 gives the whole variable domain DAMVIQNPRYQVTQFGKPVTLSCSQTLNHNVMYWYQQKSSQAPKLLFHYYDKDFNNEADTPDNFQSRRPNTSFCFLDIRSPGLGDTAMYLCATSTGPAGRYQETQYFGPGTRLLVL.

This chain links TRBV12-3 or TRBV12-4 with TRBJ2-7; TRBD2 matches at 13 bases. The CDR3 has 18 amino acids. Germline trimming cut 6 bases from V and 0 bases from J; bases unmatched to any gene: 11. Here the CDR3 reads CASSTATSGGLTSYEQYF. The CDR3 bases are TGTGCCAGCAGCACCGCGACTAGCGGGGGGCTAACCTCCTACGAGCAGTACTTC.

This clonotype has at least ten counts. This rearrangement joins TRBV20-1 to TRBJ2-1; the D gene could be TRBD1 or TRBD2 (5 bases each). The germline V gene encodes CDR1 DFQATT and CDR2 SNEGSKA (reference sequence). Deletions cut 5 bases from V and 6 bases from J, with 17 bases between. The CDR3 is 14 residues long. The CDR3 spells CSAPQVVGGNEQFF. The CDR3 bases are TGCAGTGCTCCACAGGTGGTTGGGGGCAATGAGCAGTTCTTC.

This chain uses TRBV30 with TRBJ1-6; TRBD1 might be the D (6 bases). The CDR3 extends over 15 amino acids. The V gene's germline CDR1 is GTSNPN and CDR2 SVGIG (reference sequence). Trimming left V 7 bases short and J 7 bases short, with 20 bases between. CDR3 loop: CALGVAGAENSPLHF. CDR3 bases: TGTGCCTTGGGAGTAGCGGGGGCTGAAAATTCACCCCTCCACTTT.

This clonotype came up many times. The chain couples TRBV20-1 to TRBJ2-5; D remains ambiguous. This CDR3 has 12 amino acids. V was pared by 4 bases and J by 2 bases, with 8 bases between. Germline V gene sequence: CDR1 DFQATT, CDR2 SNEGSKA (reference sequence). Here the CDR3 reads CSAIYQQETQYF. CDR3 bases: TGCAGTGCTATCTACCAACAAGAGACCCAGTACTTC.

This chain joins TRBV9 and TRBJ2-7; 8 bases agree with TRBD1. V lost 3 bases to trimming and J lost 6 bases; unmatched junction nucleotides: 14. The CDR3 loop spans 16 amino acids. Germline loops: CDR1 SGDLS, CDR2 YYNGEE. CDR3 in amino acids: CASSALTGTGEAEQYF. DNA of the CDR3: TGTGCCAGCAGCGCACTAACCGGGACAGGAGAAGCCGAGCAGTACTTC.

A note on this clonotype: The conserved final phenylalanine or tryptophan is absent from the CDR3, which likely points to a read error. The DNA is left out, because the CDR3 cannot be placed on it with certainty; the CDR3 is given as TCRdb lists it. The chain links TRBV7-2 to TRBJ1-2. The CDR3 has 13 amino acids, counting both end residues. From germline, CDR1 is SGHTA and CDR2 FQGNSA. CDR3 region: CASSFPTGSGNTI.

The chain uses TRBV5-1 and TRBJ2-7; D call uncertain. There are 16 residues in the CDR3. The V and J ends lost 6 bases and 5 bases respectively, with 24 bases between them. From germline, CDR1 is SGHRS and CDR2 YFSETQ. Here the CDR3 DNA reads TGCGCCAGCACCCCCGTAAAACTTGGCAGGCGGCACGAGCAGTACTTC. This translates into CASTPVKLGRRHEQYF.

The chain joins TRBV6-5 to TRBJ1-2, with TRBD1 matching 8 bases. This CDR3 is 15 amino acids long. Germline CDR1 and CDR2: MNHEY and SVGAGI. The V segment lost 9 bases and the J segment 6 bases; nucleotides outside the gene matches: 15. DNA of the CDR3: TGTGCCAGTAAAATTGACAGGGGTTCATCGGATGGCTACACCTTC. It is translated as CASKIDRGSSDGYTF.

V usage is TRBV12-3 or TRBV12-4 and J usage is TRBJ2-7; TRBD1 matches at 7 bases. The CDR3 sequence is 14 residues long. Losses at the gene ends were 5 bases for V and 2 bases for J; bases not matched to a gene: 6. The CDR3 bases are TGTGCCAGCAGTGAAGGGGGCCTAACCTACGAGCAGTACTTC. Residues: CASSEGGLTYEQYF.

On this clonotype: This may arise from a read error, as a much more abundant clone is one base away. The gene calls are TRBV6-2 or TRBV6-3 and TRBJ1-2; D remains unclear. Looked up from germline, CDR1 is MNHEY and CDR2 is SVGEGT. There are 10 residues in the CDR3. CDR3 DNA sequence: TGTGCCAGCAGTTCTGATGGCTACATCTTC. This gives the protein CASSSDGYIF.

DNA of the CDR3: TGTGCCAGCAGCTTAGCGGCGGGCGGGGTGGATGGCTACACCTTC. This encodes CASSLAAGGVDGYTF. The rearrangement uses TRBV7-2 and TRBJ1-2; the D is unclear. Germline loops: CDR1 SGHTA, CDR2 FQGNSA. The CDR3 runs 15 residues. Trimming pared 0 bases from V and 6 bases from J, leaving 14 bases between.

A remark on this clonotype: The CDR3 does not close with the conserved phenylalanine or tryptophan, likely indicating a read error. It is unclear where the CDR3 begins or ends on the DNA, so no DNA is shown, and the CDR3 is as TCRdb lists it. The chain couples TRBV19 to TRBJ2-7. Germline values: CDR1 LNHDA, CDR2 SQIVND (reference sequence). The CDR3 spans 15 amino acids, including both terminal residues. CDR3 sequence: CASSQQPFSSSEHYG.

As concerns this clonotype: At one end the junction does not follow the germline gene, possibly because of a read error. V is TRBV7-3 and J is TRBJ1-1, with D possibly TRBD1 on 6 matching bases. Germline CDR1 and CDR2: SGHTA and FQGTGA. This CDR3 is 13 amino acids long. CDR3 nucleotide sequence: TGTGCCAGCAGCCCGACAGGCATGACTGAAGCTTTCTTC. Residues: CASSPTGMTEAFF.

Here the CDR3 reads CASRPGREFQPQYF. DNA for the CDR3: TGTGCCAGCAGACCGGGGAGGGAATTTCAGCCCCAGTACTTC. This sequence joins TRBV10-3 and TRBJ2-5; TRBD2 aligns across 7 bases. Germline lookup yields CDR1 ENHRY and CDR2 SYGVKD. Unmatched junction bases numbered 17, after V lost 10 bases and J lost 9 bases. The CDR3 runs to 14 residues.

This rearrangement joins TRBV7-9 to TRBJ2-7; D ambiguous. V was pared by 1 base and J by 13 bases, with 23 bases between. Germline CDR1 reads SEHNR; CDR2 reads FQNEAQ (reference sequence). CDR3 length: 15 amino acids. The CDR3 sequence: CASSLEPAIISEPYF. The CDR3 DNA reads TGTGCCAGCAGCTTAGAACCCGCCATCATCTCCGAACCTTACTTC.